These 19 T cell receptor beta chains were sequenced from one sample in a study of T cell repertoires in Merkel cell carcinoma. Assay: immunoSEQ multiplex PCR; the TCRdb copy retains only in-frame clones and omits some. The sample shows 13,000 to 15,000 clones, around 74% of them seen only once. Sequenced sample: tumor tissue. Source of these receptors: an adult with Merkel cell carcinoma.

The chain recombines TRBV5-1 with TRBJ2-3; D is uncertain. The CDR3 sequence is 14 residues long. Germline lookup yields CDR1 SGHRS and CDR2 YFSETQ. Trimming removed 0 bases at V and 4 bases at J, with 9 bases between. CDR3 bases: TGCGCCAGCAGCTTGGCTCTTAGCCCAGATACGCAGTATTTT. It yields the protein CASSLALSPDTQYF.

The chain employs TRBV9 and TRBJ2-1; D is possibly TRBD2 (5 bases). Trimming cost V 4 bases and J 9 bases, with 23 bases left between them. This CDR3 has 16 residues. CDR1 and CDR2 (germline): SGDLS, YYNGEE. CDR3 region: CASSPDQSPRGGEQFF. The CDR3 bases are TGTGCCAGCAGCCCAGATCAGTCCCCCAGAGGAGGTGAGCAGTTCTTC.

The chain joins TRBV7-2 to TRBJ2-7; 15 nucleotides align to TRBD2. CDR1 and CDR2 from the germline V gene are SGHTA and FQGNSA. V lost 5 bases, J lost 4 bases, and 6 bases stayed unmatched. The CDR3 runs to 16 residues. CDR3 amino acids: CASSPGLAGGRYEQYF. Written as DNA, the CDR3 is TGTGCCAGCAGCCCCGGACTAGCGGGGGGGCGGTACGAGCAGTACTTC.

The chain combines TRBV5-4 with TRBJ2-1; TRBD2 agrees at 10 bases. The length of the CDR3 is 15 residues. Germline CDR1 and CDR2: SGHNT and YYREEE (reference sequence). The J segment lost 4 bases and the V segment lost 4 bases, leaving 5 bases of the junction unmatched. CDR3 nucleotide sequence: TGTGCCAGCAGCGTCAGCGGGGGGGCGTACAATGAGCAGTTCTTC. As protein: CASSVSGGAYNEQFF.

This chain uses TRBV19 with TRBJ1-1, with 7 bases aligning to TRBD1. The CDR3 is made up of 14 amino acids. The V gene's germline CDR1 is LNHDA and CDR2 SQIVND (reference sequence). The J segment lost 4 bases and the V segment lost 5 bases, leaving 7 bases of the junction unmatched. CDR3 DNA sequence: TGTGCCAGTAGTTTCGGCAGGGGGGCCACTGAAGCTTTCTTT. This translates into CASSFGRGATEAFF. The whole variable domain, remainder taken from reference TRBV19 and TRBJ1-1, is DGGITQSPKYLFRKEGQNVTLSCEQNLNHDAMYWYRQDPGQGLRLIYYSQIVNDFQKGDIAEGYSVSREKKESFPLTVTSAQKNPTAFYLCASSFGRGATEAFFGQGTRLTVV.

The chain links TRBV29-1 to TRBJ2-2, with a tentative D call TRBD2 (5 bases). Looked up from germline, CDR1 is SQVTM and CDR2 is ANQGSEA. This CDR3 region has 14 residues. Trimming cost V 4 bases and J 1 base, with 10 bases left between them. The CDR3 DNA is TGCAGCGTTGGAGGGCCAGGGAACACCGGGGAGCTGTTTTTT. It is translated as CSVGGPGNTGELFF.

CDR3 residues: CSASSTTGSLSYEQYF. CDR3 nucleotide sequence: TGCAGTGCTAGTTCCACCACAGGATCCCTCTCCTACGAGCAGTACTTC. V and J are TRBV20-1 and TRBJ2-7; possible D gene TRBD1, 5 bases. Trimming removed 3 bases at V and 0 bases at J, with 18 bases between. Germline lookup yields CDR1 DFQATT and CDR2 SNEGSKA (reference sequence). The CDR3 has 16 residues.

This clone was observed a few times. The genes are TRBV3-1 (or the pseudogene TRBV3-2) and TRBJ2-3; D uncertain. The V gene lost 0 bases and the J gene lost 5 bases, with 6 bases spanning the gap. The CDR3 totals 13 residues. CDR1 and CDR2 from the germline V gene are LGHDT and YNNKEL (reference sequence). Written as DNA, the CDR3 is TGTGCCAGCAGCCAAGATAAGCGAGATACGCAGTATTTT. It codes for CASSQDKRDTQYF.

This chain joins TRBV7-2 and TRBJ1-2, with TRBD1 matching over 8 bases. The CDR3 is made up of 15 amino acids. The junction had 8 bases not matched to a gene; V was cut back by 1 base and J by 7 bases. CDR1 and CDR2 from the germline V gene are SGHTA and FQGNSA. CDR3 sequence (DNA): TGTGCCAGCAGCTTAGATTCGACAGGGGACGGTGGCTACACCTTC. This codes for CASSLDSTGDGGYTF.

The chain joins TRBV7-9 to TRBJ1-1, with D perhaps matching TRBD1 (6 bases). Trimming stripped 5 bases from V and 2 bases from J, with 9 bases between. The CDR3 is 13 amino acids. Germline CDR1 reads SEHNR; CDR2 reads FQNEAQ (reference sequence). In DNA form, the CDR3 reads TGTGCCAGCAGCACACAGGGAAACACTGAAGCTTTCTTT. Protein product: CASSTQGNTEAFF.

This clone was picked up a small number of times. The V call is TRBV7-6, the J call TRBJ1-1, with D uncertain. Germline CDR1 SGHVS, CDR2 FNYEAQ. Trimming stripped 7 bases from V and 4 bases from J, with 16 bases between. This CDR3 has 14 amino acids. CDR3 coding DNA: TGTGCCAGCACGGCCTCGCAGGCCACCACTGAAGCTTTCTTT. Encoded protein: CASTASQATTEAFF.

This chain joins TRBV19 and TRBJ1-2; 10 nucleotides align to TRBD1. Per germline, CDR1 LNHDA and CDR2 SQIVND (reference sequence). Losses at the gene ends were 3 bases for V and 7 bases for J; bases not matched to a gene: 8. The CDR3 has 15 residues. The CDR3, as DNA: TGTGCCAGTAGTATTCTAGAGACAGGGGGCTTTGGCTACACCTTC. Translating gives CASSILETGGFGYTF.

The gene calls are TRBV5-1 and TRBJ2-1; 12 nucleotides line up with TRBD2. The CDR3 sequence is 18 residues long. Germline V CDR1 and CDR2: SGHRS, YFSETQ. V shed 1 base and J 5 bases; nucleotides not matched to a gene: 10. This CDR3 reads CASSLSGLAGYSNNEQFF. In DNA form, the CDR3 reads TGCGCCAGCAGCTTGTCGGGACTAGCGGGCTACTCTAACAATGAGCAGTTCTTC.

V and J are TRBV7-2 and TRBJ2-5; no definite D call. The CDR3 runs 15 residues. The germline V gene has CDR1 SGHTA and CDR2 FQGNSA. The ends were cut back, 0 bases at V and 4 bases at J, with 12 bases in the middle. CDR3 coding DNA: TGTGCCAGCAGCTTAGCAACGGGCTGGGGAGAGACCCAGTACTTC. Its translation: CASSLATGWGETQYF.

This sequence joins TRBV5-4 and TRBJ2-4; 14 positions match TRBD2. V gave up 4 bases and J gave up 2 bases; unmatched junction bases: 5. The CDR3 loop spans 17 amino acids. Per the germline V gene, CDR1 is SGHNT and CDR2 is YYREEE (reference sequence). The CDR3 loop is CASSPGLAGGSKNIQYF. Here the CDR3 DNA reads TGTGCCAGCAGCCCCGGACTAGCGGGAGGCTCCAAAAACATTCAGTACTTC. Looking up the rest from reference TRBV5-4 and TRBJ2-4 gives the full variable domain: ETGVTQSPTHLIKTRGQQVTLRCSSQSGHNTVSWYQQALGQGPQFIFQYYREEENGRGNFPPRFSGLQFPNYSSELNVNALELDDSALYLCASSPGLAGGSKNIQYFGAGTRLSVL.

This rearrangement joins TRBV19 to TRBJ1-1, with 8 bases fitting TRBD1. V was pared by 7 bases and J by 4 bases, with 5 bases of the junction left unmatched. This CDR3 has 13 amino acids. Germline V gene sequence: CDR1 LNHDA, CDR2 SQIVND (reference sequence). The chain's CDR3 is CASTTTGGTEAFF. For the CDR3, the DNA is TGTGCCAGTACCACTACAGGGGGCACTGAAGCTTTCTTT.

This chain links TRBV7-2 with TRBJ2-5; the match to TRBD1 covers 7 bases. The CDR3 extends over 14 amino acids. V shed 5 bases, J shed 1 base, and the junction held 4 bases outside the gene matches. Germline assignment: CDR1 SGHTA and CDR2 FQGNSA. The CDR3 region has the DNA TGTGCCAGCAGCCGCCGGACAGGCCAAGAGACCCAGTACTTC. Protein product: CASSRRTGQETQYF.

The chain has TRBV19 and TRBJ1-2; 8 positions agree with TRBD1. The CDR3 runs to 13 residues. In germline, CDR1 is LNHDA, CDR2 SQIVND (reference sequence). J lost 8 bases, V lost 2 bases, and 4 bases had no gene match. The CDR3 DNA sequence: TGTGCCAGTAGTATATTCGCAGGGGGCGGCTACACCTTC. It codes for CASSIFAGGGYTF.

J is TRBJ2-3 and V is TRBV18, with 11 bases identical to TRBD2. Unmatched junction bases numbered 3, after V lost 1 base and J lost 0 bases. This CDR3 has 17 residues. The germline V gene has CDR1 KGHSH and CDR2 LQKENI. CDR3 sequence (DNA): TGTGCCAGCTCACCACTGAGACTAGCGGGGAGCACAGATACGCAGTATTTT. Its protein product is CASSPLRLAGSTDTQYF.